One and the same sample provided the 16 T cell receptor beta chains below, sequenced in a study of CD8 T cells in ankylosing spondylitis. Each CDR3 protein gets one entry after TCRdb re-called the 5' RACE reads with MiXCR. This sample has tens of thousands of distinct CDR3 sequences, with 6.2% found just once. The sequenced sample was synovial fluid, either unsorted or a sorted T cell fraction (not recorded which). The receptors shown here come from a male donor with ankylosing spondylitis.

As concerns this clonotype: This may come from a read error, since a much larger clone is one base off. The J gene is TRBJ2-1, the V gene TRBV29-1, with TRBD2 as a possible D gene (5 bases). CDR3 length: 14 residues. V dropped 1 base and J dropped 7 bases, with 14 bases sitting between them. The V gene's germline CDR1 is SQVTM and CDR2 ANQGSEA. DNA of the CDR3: TGCAGCGTTGAAGCTGGCATGAGGGCTAATGAGCAGTTCTTC. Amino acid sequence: CSVEAGMRANEQFF.

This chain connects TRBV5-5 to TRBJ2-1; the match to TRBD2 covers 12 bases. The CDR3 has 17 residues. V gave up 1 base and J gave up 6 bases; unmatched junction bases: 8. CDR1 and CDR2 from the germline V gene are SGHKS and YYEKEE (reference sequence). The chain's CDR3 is CASSLWGGLAGLNEQFF. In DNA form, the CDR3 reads TGTGCCAGCAGCTTGTGGGGGGGACTAGCGGGCCTCAATGAGCAGTTCTTC.

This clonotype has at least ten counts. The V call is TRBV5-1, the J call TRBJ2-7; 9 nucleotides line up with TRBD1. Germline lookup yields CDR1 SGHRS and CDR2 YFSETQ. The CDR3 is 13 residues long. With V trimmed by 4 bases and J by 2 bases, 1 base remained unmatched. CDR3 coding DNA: TGCGCCAGCAGCACAGGGGGCCCCTACGAGCAGTACTTC. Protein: CASSTGGPYEQYF.

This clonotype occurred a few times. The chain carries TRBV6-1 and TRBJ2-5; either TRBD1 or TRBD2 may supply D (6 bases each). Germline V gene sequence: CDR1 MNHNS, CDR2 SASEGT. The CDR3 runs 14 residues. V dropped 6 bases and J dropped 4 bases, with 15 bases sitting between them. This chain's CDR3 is CASRDLGGPETQYF. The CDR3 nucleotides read TGTGCCAGCAGAGACCTGGGGGGCCCAGAGACCCAGTACTTC.

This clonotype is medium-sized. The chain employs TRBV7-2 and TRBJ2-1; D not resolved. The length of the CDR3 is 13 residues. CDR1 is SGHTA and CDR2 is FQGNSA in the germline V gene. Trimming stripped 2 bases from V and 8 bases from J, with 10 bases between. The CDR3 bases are TGTGCCAGCAGCTTACTGGGGTTCGATGAGCAGTTCTTC. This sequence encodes CASSLLGFDEQFF.

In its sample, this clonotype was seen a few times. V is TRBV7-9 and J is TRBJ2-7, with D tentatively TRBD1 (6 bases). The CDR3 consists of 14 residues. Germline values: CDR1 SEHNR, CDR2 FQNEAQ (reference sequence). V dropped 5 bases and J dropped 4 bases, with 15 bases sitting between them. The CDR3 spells CASSPGQISYEQYF. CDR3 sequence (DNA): TGTGCCAGCAGCCCAGGACAGATCTCTTACGAGCAGTACTTC. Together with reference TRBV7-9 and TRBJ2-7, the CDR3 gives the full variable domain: DTGVSQNPRHKITKRGQNVTFRCDPISEHNRLYWYRQTLGQGPEFLTYFQNEAQLEKSRLLSDRFSAERPKGSFSTLEIQRTEQGDSAMYLCASSPGQISYEQYFGPGTRLTVT.

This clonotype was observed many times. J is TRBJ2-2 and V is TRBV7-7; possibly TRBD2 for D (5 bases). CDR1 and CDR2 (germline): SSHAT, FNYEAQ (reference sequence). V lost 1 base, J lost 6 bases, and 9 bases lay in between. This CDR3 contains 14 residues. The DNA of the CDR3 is TGTGCCAGCAGCTTAGACTTCGGGGCCGGGGAGCTGTTTTTT. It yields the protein CASSLDFGAGELFF. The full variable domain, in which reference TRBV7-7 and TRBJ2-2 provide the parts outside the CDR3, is GAGVSQSPRYKVTKRGQDVTLRCDPISSHATLYWYQQALGQGPEFLTYFNYEAQPDKSGLPSDRFSAERPEGSISTLTIQRTEQRDSAMYRCASSLDFGAGELFFGEGSRLTVL.

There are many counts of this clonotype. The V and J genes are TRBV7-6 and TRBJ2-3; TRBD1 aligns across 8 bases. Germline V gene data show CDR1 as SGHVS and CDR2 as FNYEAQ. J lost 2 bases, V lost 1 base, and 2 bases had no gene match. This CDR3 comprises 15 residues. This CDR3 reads CASSLETGVTDTQYF. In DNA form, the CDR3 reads TGTGCCAGCAGCTTAGAGACAGGGGTCACAGATACGCAGTATTTT.

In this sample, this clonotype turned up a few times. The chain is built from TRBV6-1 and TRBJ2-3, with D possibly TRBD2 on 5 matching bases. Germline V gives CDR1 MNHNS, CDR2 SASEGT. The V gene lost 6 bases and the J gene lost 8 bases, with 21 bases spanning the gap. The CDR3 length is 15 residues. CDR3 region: CASRPPGTVKGTQYF. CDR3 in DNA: TGTGCCAGCAGGCCCCCGGGAACGGTGAAGGGTACGCAGTATTTT.

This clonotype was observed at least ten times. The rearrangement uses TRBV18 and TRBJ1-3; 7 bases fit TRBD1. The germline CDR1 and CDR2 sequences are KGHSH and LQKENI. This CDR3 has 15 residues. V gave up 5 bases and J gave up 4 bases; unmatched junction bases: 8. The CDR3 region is CASSSPQGVGNTIYF. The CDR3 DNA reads TGTGCCAGCTCATCCCCTCAGGGGGTAGGAAACACCATATATTTT.

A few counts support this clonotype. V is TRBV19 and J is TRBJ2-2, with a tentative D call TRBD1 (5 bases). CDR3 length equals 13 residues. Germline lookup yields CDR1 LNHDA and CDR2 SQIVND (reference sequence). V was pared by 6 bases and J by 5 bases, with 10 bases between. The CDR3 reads CASSRVGTGELFF. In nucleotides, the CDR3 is TGTGCCAGTAGCAGGGTTGGGACCGGGGAGCTGTTTTTT.

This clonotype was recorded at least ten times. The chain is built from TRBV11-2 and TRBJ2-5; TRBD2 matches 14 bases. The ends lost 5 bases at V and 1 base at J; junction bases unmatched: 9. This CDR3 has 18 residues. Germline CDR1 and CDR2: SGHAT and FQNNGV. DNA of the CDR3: TGTGCCAGCAGCGCAGAAAGGACTAGCGGGAGGTCCCAAGAGACCCAGTACTTC. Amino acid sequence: CASSAERTSGRSQETQYF.

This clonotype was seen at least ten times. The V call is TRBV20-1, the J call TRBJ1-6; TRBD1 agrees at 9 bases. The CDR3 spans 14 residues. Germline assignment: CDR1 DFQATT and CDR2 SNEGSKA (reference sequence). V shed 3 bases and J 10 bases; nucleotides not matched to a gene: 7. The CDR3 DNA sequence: TGCAGTGCTAGCCGGGACAGGGATGGATCACCCCTCCACTTT. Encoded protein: CSASRDRDGSPLHF.

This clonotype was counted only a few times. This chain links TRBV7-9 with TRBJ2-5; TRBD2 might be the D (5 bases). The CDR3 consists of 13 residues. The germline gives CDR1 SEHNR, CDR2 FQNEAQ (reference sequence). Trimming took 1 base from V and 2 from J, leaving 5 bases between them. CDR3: CASSLGGQETQYF. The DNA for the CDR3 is TGTGCCAGCAGCTTAGGCGGGCAAGAGACCCAGTACTTC. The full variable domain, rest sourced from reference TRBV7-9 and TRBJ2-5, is DTGVSQNPRHKITKRGQNVTFRCDPISEHNRLYWYRQTLGQGPEFLTYFQNEAQLEKSRLLSDRFSAERPKGSFSTLEIQRTEQGDSAMYLCASSLGGQETQYFGPGTRLLVL.

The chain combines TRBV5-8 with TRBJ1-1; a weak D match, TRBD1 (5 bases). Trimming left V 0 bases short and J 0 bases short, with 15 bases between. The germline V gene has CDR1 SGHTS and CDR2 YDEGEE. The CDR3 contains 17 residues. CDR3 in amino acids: CASSLDPSPGMNTEAFF. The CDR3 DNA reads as TGTGCCAGCAGCTTGGACCCCTCCCCAGGGATGAACACTGAAGCTTTCTTT.

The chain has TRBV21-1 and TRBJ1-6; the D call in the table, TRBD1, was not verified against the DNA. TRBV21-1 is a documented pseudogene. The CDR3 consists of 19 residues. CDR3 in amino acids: CASSKPRVRDAVYNSPLHF. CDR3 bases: TGTGCCAGCAGCAAACCGAGGGTCCGGGACGCGGTATATAATTCACCCCTCCACTTT.